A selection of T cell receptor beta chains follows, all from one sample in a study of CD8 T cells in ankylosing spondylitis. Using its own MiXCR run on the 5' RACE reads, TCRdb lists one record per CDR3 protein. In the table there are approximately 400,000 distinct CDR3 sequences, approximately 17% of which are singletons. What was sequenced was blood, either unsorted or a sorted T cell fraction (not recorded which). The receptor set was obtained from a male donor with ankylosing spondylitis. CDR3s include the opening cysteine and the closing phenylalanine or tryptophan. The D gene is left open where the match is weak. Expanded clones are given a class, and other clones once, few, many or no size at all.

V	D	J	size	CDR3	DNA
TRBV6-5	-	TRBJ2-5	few	CASSYNGVGYQETQYF	TGTGCCAGCAGTTACAATGGGGTTGGGTACCAAGAGACCCAGTACTTC
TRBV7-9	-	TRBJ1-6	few	CASSGTGSNSPLHF	TGTGCCAGCAGTGGTACAGGGAGTAATTCACCCCTCCACTTT
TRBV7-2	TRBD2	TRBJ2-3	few	CASSLGFSGRTDTQYF	TGTGCCAGCAGCTTAGGTTTTAGCGGGAGGACAGATACGCAGTATTTT
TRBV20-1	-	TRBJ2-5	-	CSANSGQETQYF	TGCAGTGCTAATTCCGGCCAAGAGACCCAGTACTTC
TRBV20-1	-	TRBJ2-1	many	CSATRLDRRNEQFF	TGCAGTGCCACGCGTCTGGACCGACGCAATGAGCAGTTCTTC
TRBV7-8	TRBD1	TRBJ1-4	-	CASSGTGGSEKLFF	TGTGCCAGCAGCGGGACAGGGGGAAGTGAAAAACTGTTTTTT
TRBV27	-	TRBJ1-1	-	CASRGQGVGTEAFF	TGTGCCAGCAGAGGGCAAGGAGTGGGCACTGAAGCTTTCTTT
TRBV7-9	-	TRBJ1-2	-	CASRRGEPDGYTF	TGTGCCAGCAGGCGAGGGGAGCCTGATGGCTACACCTTC
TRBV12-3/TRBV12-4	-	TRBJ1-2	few	CASSPVRGVSAGGNYGYTF	TGTGCCAGCAGTCCGGTTCGGGGAGTCTCGGCGGGTGGTAACTATGGCTACACCTTC
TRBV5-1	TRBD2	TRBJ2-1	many	CASSRQSGGLHNEQFF	TGCGCCAGCAGCCGCCAGTCCGGGGGGTTACACAATGAGCAGTTCTTC
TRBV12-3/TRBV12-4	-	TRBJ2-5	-	CASSLTGRSGGGAQYF	TGTGCCAGCAGTTTAACGGGGAGGTCGGGCGGTGGGGCCCAGTACTTC